A single sample is the source of the 21 T cell receptor beta chains below, sequenced in a study of blood T cell repertoires in COVID-19. Here immunoSEQ multiplex PCR was the method, and the copy in TCRdb shows in-frame clones only, minus some. The sample lists under 300,000 clones; roughly 82% were seen once. Sequencing was carried out using peripheral blood. Receptors originate from a woman of 80 years or more with active or convalescent COVID-19.

The genes are TRBV30 and TRBJ1-6; no clear D. Trimming took off 7 bases at V and 9 bases at J, with 22 bases between the two ends. Per germline, CDR1 GTSNPN and CDR2 SVGIG (reference sequence). CDR3 length: 15 amino acids. This CDR3 is CASTPGRVSGSPLHF. CDR3 nucleotide sequence: TGTGCCTCTACACCCGGGAGGGTGTCTGGTTCACCCCTCCACTTT. Complete variable domain (other parts from reference TRBV30 and TRBJ1-6): SQTIHQWPATLVQPVGSPLSLECTVEGTSNPNLYWYRQAAGRGLQLLFYSVGIGQISSEVPQNLSASRPQDRQFILSSKKLLLSDSGFYLCASTPGRVSGSPLHFGNGTRLTVT.

This chain uses TRBV5-4 with TRBJ1-2; D may be TRBD1 (6 bases). With 3 bases removed from V and 4 bases from J, the gap between germline ends came to 10 bases. CDR3 length equals 13 residues. Germline-derived CDR1 and CDR2 are SGHNT and YYREEE (reference sequence). The CDR3 DNA follows: TGTGCCAGCAGCTCCACAGGGCCCTATGGCTACACCTTC. Its translation is CASSSTGPYGYTF. Full variable domain (missing parts from reference TRBV5-4 and TRBJ1-2): ETGVTQSPTHLIKTRGQQVTLRCSSQSGHNTVSWYQQALGQGPQFIFQYYREEENGRGNFPPRFSGLQFPNYSSELNVNALELDDSALYLCASSSTGPYGYTFGSGTRLTVV.

The chain joins TRBV19 to TRBJ2-1; D not resolved. V was shortened by 1 base and J by 0 bases, with 7 bases between the two germline ends. The CDR3 consists of 15 residues. Germline V lookup: CDR1 LNHDA, CDR2 SQIVND (reference sequence). The DNA for the CDR3 is TGTGCCAGTAGTATAGTACCCGGCTCCTACAATGAGCAGTTCTTC. Amino acids: CASSIVPGSYNEQFF.

The chain uses TRBV28 and TRBJ1-1; unclear D gene. This CDR3 has 16 residues. Germline V lookup: CDR1 MDHEN, CDR2 SYDVKM. Trimming took off 3 bases at V and 1 base at J, with 15 bases between the two ends. The CDR3 bases are TGTGCCAGCAGTTTGTTTCCGGGAATGGGGAACACTGAAGCTTTCTTT. It translates to CASSLFPGMGNTEAFF.

This clone was observed a few times. The chain links TRBV27 to TRBJ2-7; TRBD1 is a possible D gene (5 bases). With 7 bases removed from V and 0 bases from J, the gap between germline ends came to 7 bases. The germline V gene has CDR1 MNHEY and CDR2 SMNVEV (reference sequence). The CDR3 length is 12 residues. CDR3: CASTGASYEQYF. DNA of the CDR3: TGTGCCAGCACTGGGGCCTCCTACGAGCAGTACTTC.

The chain uses TRBV2 and TRBJ2-7; no clear D gene. Germline CDR1 is SNHLY and CDR2 is FYNNEI. Trimming took 3 bases from V and 3 from J, leaving 6 bases between them. This CDR3 spans 12 amino acids. CDR3 nucleotide sequence: TGTGCCAGCAGTGACTTTTTCTACGAGCAGTACTTC. Translating gives CASSDFFYEQYF.

The V and J genes are TRBV2 and TRBJ2-1; D might be TRBD2 (5 bases). Per the germline V gene, CDR1 is SNHLY and CDR2 is FYNNEI. Trimming removed 0 bases from V and 5 bases from J, with 14 bases in between. CDR3 length: 16 amino acids. In DNA, the CDR3 is TGTGCCAGCAGTGAAGCGCGGCTAGCCCAAGACAATGAGCAGTTCTTC. This encodes CASSEARLAQDNEQFF.

There are a few counts of this clone. The chain carries TRBV6-5 and TRBJ1-2; D perhaps matches TRBD1 (6 bases). Trimming removed 6 bases from V and 3 bases from J, with 14 bases in between. CDR1 is MNHEY, CDR2 SVGAGI, per germline. The CDR3 extends over 14 amino acids. The CDR3 sequence is CASSFRQDYYGYTF. Written as DNA, the CDR3 is TGTGCCAGCAGCTTCAGACAGGATTACTATGGCTACACCTTC.

The chain carries TRBV5-1 and TRBJ1-3, with TRBD1 identical over 10 bases. Germline CDR1 and CDR2: SGHRS and YFSETQ. The V segment lost 3 bases and the J segment 4 bases; nucleotides outside the gene matches: 7. This CDR3 has 16 residues. The CDR3 coding sequence is TGCGCCAGCAGCTGGGGACAGGGGATCGCCGGAAACACCATATATTTT. Protein product: CASSWGQGIAGNTIYF.

This chain connects TRBV27 to TRBJ2-2; TRBD2 agrees at 11 bases. This CDR3 is built from 19 residues. V lost 5 bases, J lost 6 bases, and 17 bases stayed unmatched. Germline V lookup: CDR1 MNHEY, CDR2 SMNVEV (reference sequence). As DNA, the CDR3 is TGTGCCAGCAGTCTCAGAGGGACTAGCGGAACTATGGGGGCCGGGGAGCTGTTTTTT. It encodes CASSLRGTSGTMGAGELFF.

This clone was seen once. This rearrangement joins TRBV5-4 to TRBJ2-1; 8 nucleotides agree with TRBD2. The CDR3 covers 14 residues. Trimming at V came to 4 bases and at J to 7 bases, leaving 7 bases not matched to a gene. Germline-derived CDR1 and CDR2 are SGHNT and YYREEE (reference sequence). The CDR3 here is CASSAAGAANEQFF. For the CDR3, the DNA is TGTGCCAGCAGCGCAGCGGGAGCGGCGAATGAGCAGTTCTTC.

This chain joins TRBV11-3 and TRBJ2-7; tentatively, D is TRBD1 (6 bases). This CDR3 region has 16 residues. Germline V gene sequence: CDR1 SGHNT, CDR2 YENEEA. The V end was cut by 1 base, the J end by 4 bases, with 17 bases between. CDR3 nucleotide sequence: TGTGCCAGCAGCTTAGGGGGTGCAGGGGAAGGGTACGAGCAGTACTTC. This gives the protein CASSLGGAGEGYEQYF.

The chain links TRBV2 to TRBJ2-7; 12 positions match TRBD2. The germline gives CDR1 SNHLY, CDR2 FYNNEI. The CDR3 runs 14 residues. V was clipped by 5 bases and J by 5 bases; unmatched bases: 4. The DNA of the CDR3 is TGTGCCAGCAGTACTAGCGGGGGGTTCGACGAGCAGTACTTC. Amino acids: CASSTSGGFDEQYF.

This chain links TRBV11-2 with TRBJ2-3, with a tentative D call TRBD2 (5 bases). Trimming shortened V by 6 bases and J by 2 bases, and 12 bases separated the two germline ends. The CDR3 is 14 residues long. CDR1 SGHAT and CDR2 FQNNGV come from the germline V gene. The CDR3 DNA is TGTGCCAGCAGGCCACTAGACATCACAGATACGCAGTATTTT. Translation: CASRPLDITDTQYF.

The chain joins TRBV15 to TRBJ2-5; TRBD2 is a possible D gene (6 bases). Germline V gene sequence: CDR1 LNHNV, CDR2 YYDKDF (reference sequence). The CDR3 has 15 amino acids. Trimming cost V 3 bases and J 4 bases, with 15 bases left between them. The CDR3 sequence is CATSSPEEGGETQYF. CDR3 coding DNA: TGTGCCACCAGCAGCCCCGAGGAGGGTGGAGAGACCCAGTACTTC.

The J gene is TRBJ2-7, the V gene TRBV15; 7 nucleotides align to TRBD2. In germline, CDR1 is LNHNV, CDR2 YYDKDF (reference sequence). The CDR3 sequence is 15 residues long. After removal of 3 bases from V and 3 bases from J, the junction contained 8 bases not matched to a gene. The CDR3 reads CATSRGLRGNYEQYF. The CDR3 nucleotides are TGTGCCACCAGCAGGGGCTTGCGGGGGAACTACGAGCAGTACTTC.

This clone was counted only a few times. The J gene is TRBJ2-7, the V gene TRBV24-1, with TRBD1 identical over 7 bases. From germline, CDR1 is KGHDR and CDR2 SFDVKD. The CDR3 covers 15 residues. J was trimmed by 6 bases and V by 2 bases; bases with no gene match: 9. CDR3 coding DNA: TGTGCCACCAGTGATTCGACAGGGTCTATTGCCGAGCAGTACTTC. This translates into CATSDSTGSIAEQYF.

This clone was detected only a few times. The chain has TRBV27 and TRBJ1-1; possible D gene TRBD1, 5 bases. This CDR3 comprises 14 residues. With 4 bases removed from V and 5 bases from J, the gap between germline ends came to 14 bases. CDR1 and CDR2 from the germline V gene are MNHEY and SMNVEV (reference sequence). The CDR3 protein is CASSSGRPPTEAFF. The CDR3 nucleotides read TGTGCCAGCAGTTCAGGGCGGCCTCCAACTGAAGCTTTCTTT.

The chain links TRBV28 to TRBJ2-1; TRBD1 agrees at 7 bases. Germline CDR1 MDHEN, CDR2 SYDVKM. With V trimmed by 3 bases and J by 2 bases, 4 bases remained unmatched. The CDR3 contains 15 residues. The CDR3 sequence: CASSFEGGTYNEQFF. The CDR3 DNA is TGTGCCAGCAGTTTCGAAGGGGGCACCTACAATGAGCAGTTCTTC.

The V call is TRBV7-2, the J call TRBJ2-1, with 8 bases lining up with TRBD2. CDR1 is SGHTA and CDR2 is FQGNSA in the germline V gene. This CDR3 region has 15 residues. J gave up 4 bases and V 3 bases, and 5 bases lay outside the gene matches. CDR3 nucleotides: TGTGCCAGCAGCTTCGGGACTAGGGGGTACAATGAGCAGTTCTTC. This translates into CASSFGTRGYNEQFF.

V is TRBV7-9 and J is TRBJ2-7, with TRBD1 as a possible D gene (7 bases). V lost 5 bases and J 2 bases, leaving 16 bases between the germline ends. The CDR3 covers 15 residues. Germline loops: CDR1 SEHNR, CDR2 FQNEAQ (reference sequence). The CDR3 region has the DNA TGTGCCAGCAGCCCAGGGGGGACAGTAACCTACGAGCAGTACTTC. This gives the protein CASSPGGTVTYEQYF.